The T cell receptor (beta chain) under discussion was sequenced for a study of cytomegalovirus exposure and HLA in healthy donors. Study in general: Falling in the Caucasian-associated ancestry cluster were 80% to 90% of under 450 genotyped donors.

Study-level results: In most subjects, TCR beta sequences reportedly gave accurate predictions of HLA-A and HLA-B alleles. The dataset shows that most TCR sequences were rare, while some public TCRs occurred in many donors. Per published reports, the classifier diagnosed cytomegalovirus status with high specificity and sensitivity.

Concerning this clone itself: Its antigen remains unknown.

Primers included in the PCR were 60 Vbeta and 13 Jbeta primers. Measured with immunoSEQ multiplex PCR; TCRdb has only the in-frame clones, and not every one. The sample gives 130,000 to 150,000 clones, roughly 77% of which show up once; 2% to 2.5% is in the top ten. This sequence originates from a man in his thirties or forties in good health and CMV-seronegative. Source material: PBMCs.

CDR3 coding DNA: TGCGCCAGCAACCCCCCCGGTGCGGATACGCAGTATTTT. Amino acid sequence: CASNPPGADTQYF. The V call is TRBV5-1, the J call TRBJ2-3; D gene ambiguous. The CDR3 extends over 13 amino acids. Germline values: CDR1 SGHRS, CDR2 YFSETQ. V lost 6 bases, J lost 6 bases, and 14 bases lay in between.